Presented here are 18 T cell receptor beta chains from one specimen sequenced in a study of graft-versus-host responses after intestinal transplantation (dated by TCRdb to the early 2020s). The method behind the library was the immunoSEQ multiplex PCR assay. TCRdb stores this immuneACCESS table with in-frame sequences only. Part of the clones is absent; in the studies checked, under half of the shortfall reflects unresolved V genes, and no reason is known for the rest. This sample holds under 90,000 clones; 91% were observed only once. The top ten clonotypes cover 0.3% to 0.35% of the sample. The time point tag for this specimen amounts to: cells obtained before transplantation from donor or recipient. These receptors lack a known antigen. The sample in question was unstimulated CD4+ T cells sorted from spleen or lymph node cells, obtained before transplant. All receptors come from a human donor who was the organ donor for an intestinal transplant.

The CDR3 sequence: CASSHTQGNNQPQHF. In DNA, the CDR3 is TGCGCCAGCAGCCATACACAGGGGAACAATCAGCCCCAGCATTTT. V and J are TRBV4-1 and TRBJ1-5; TRBD1 matches 7 bases. With 3 bases clipped from V and 3 bases from J, the junction kept 5 bases outside the gene matches. The length of the CDR3 is 15 residues. Per the germline V gene, CDR1 is MGHRA and CDR2 is YSYEKL.

The table lists this clone with a count of one. This rearrangement joins TRBV11-2 to TRBJ2-3; D call uncertain. Germline V gene sequence: CDR1 SGHAT, CDR2 FQNNGV. CDR3 size: 13 residues. Deletions cut 1 base from V and 1 base from J, with 3 bases between. The CDR3 spells CASSLGRTDTQYF. CDR3 coding DNA: TGTGCCAGCAGCTTAGGGCGCACAGATACGCAGTATTTT.

The DNA of the CDR3 is TGTGCCAGCAGTGAGGGGGACAGGTGGTATTACCCTCCCGGGGAGCTGTTTTTT. Its translation is CASSEGDRWYYPPGELFF. V gene TRBV6-1 combines with J gene TRBJ2-2; 8 nucleotides align to TRBD1. CDR1 MNHNS and CDR2 SASEGT come from the germline V gene. V was pared by 3 bases and J by 6 bases, with 15 bases of the junction left unmatched. The CDR3 has 18 amino acids.

The gene calls are TRBV6-1 and TRBJ2-2; a weak D match, TRBD1 (6 bases). Germline loops: CDR1 MNHNS, CDR2 SASEGT. Trimming shortened V by 6 bases and J by 7 bases, and 18 bases separated the two germline ends. The CDR3 has 15 amino acids. CDR3 nucleotides: TGTGCCAGCAGCCTAGTAACAGGGAATGGCGGGGAGCTGTTTTTT. Amino acids: CASSLVTGNGGELFF.

The rearrangement links TRBV6-6 to TRBJ2-4, with a possible D match to TRBD1 (6 bases). The CDR3 has 12 amino acids. The germline gives CDR1 MNHNY, CDR2 SVGAGI (reference sequence). Trimming took 6 bases from V and 5 from J, leaving 8 bases between them. This chain's CDR3 is CASRQGENIQYF. The DNA of the CDR3 is TGTGCCAGCAGACAGGGAGAAAACATTCAGTACTTC.

The V and J genes are TRBV7-9 and TRBJ1-1; TRBD1 matches 7 bases. This CDR3 region has 15 residues. The V segment lost 4 bases and the J segment 5 bases; nucleotides outside the gene matches: 10. Germline lookup yields CDR1 SEHNR and CDR2 FQNEAQ (reference sequence). The CDR3 region has the DNA TGTGCCAGCAGCTGGTATCAGGGGGTAAAGACTGAAGCTTTCTTT. It specifies CASSWYQGVKTEAFF.

This clone was detected only a few times. V and J are TRBV9 and TRBJ1-4; no clear D. Trimming stripped 4 bases from V and 5 bases from J, with 12 bases between. Germline CDR1 and CDR2: SGDLS and YYNGEE. This CDR3 region has 14 residues. The CDR3 DNA reads TGTGCCAGCAGCCCTGTAGGGAGGAATGAAAAACTGTTTTTT. Amino acids: CASSPVGRNEKLFF.

The chain couples TRBV5-1 to TRBJ1-2, with 8 bases matching TRBD1. The CDR3 is 14 amino acids. CDR1 is SGHRS and CDR2 is YFSETQ in the germline V gene. J gave up 6 bases and V 4 bases, and 8 bases lay outside the gene matches. The CDR3 DNA follows: TGCGCCAGCAGCCTATGGACAGGGCGGGATGGCTACACCTTC. This encodes CASSLWTGRDGYTF. Full variable domain (remainder filled in from reference TRBV5-1 and TRBJ1-2): KAGVTQTPRYLIKTRGQQVTLSCSPISGHRSVSWYQQTPGQGLQFLFEYFSETQRNKGNFPGRFSGRQFSNSRSEMNVSTLELGDSALYLCASSLWTGRDGYTFGSGTRLTVV.

As to this clone: Compared with germline, one end of the junction differs, possibly owing to a read error. The genes are TRBV27 and TRBJ2-2, with D perhaps matching TRBD2 (6 bases). CDR3 size: 14 residues. CDR1 MNHEY and CDR2 SMNVEV come from the germline V gene (reference sequence). The DNA for the CDR3 is TGTGCCAGCAGTTTATCAGCAGGGACCGGGGGGCTGTTTTTT. As protein: CASSLSAGTGGLFF.

This clone was seen only a few times. The gene calls are TRBV6-5 and TRBJ1-5; TRBD1 might be the D (6 bases). CDR3 size: 12 residues. The V end was cut by 6 bases, the J end by 9 bases, with 12 bases between. Germline lookup yields CDR1 MNHEY and CDR2 SVGAGI. The CDR3 sequence is CASSPIGGPQHF. CDR3 DNA sequence: TGTGCCAGCAGCCCAATAGGGGGGCCCCAGCATTTT.

V usage is TRBV6-6 and J usage is TRBJ1-5, with D unclear. Germline assignment: CDR1 MNHNY and CDR2 SVGAGI (reference sequence). V was clipped by 0 bases and J by 5 bases, with 5 bases between them. CDR3 length equals 13 residues. The DNA for the CDR3 is TGTGCCAGCAGTTACTCCACGGATCAGCCCCAGCATTTT. It is translated as CASSYSTDQPQHF.

The chain uses TRBV11-3 and TRBJ2-5; 16 nucleotides match TRBD2. From germline, CDR1 is SGHNT and CDR2 YENEEA. V dropped 0 bases and J dropped 7; count of bases not matched to a gene: 11. The CDR3 loop spans 19 amino acids. The CDR3 DNA reads as TGTGCCAGCAGCTTAGATCCGGGACTAGCGGGGGGGCCGCTAGGGACCCAGTACTTC. Translated: CASSLDPGLAGGPLGTQYF.

The CDR3 region has the DNA TGTGCCAGCAGTTTTTGGCTAGCCAATGAGCAGTTCTTC. Residues: CASSFWLANEQFF. The J gene is TRBJ2-1, the V gene TRBV28; possibly TRBD2 for D (5 bases). Trimming removed 3 bases from V and 6 bases from J, with 9 bases in between. CDR1 is MDHEN and CDR2 is SYDVKM in the germline V gene. The CDR3 runs 13 residues.

V is TRBV27 and J is TRBJ1-5, with no clear D. Looked up from germline, CDR1 is MNHEY and CDR2 is SMNVEV (reference sequence). Between the trimmed V and J ends, which lost 5 bases and 2 bases, there was a span of 16 bases. This CDR3 is built from 16 residues. This CDR3 reads CASSPLGKGGNQPQHF. The CDR3 DNA reads as TGTGCCAGCAGTCCCCTCGGGAAAGGAGGCAATCAGCCCCAGCATTTT.

V is TRBV11-3 and J is TRBJ2-1, with 8 positions matching TRBD2. Germline-derived CDR1 and CDR2 are SGHNT and YENEEA. The CDR3 has 15 residues. The junction had 8 bases not matched to a gene; V was cut back by 1 base and J by 9 bases. CDR3 nucleotides: TGTGCCAGCAGCTTAGTAGGACTAGCTGGTGGTGAGCAGTTCTTC. Its translation is CASSLVGLAGGEQFF.

The gene calls are TRBV11-3 and TRBJ2-1; 7 nucleotides agree with TRBD2. Germline V gene sequence: CDR1 SGHNT, CDR2 YENEEA. This CDR3 is 13 amino acids long. V lost 6 bases and J lost 6; bases outside the gene matches: 5. Here the CDR3 reads CASRRGDLNEQFF. CDR3 DNA: TGTGCCAGCAGACGGGGGGACCTCAATGAGCAGTTCTTC.

V is TRBV11-2 and J is TRBJ1-3, with TRBD1 matching 9 bases. Germline V CDR1 and CDR2: SGHAT, FQNNGV. Germline trimming cut 2 bases from V and 4 bases from J; bases unmatched to any gene: 3. The CDR3 runs 15 residues. The CDR3 loop reads CASSLKTGGGNTIYF. The CDR3 coding sequence is TGTGCCAGCAGCTTAAAAACAGGGGGCGGAAACACCATATATTTT.

The chain couples TRBV7-9 to TRBJ2-1; the D is unclear. Germline CDR1 is SEHNR and CDR2 is FQNEAQ (reference sequence). Trimming stripped 3 bases from V and 3 bases from J, with 12 bases between. The CDR3 has 15 residues. The CDR3 bases are TGTGCCAGCAGCTTCTCTAGTATCATCTACAATGAGCAGTTCTTC. Protein sequence: CASSFSSIIYNEQFF.